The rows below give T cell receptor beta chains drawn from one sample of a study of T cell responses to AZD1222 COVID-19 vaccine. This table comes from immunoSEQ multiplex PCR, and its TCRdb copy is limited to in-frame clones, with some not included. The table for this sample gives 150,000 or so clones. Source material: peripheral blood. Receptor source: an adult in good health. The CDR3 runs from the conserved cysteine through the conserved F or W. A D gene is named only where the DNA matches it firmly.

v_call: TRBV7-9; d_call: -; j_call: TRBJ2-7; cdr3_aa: CASSYSQDREQYF; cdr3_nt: TGTGCCAGCAGCTATAGCCAGGACCGGGAGCAGTACTTC
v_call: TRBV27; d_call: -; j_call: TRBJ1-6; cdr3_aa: CASSLRYTGNDPSPLHF; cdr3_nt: TGTGCCAGCAGCCTACGCTATACCGGGAACGACCCTTCACCCCTCCACTTT
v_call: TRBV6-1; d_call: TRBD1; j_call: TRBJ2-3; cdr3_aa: CASSGRTGTLTDTQYF; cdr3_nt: TGTGCCAGCAGTGGAAGGACAGGGACCCTCACAGATACGCAGTATTTT
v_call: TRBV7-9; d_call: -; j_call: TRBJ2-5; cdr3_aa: CASSSYRVSGETQYF; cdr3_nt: TGTGCCAGCAGCTCCTACAGGGTATCAGGAGAGACCCAGTACTTC
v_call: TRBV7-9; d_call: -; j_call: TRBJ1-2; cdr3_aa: CASSLESGPGGYTF; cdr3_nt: TGTGCCAGCAGCTTAGAATCGGGACCCGGGGGCTACACCTTC
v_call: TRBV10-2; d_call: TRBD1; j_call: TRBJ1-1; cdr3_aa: CASGQGVNTEAFF; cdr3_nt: TGCGCCAGTGGACAGGGGGTGAACACTGAAGCTTTCTTT
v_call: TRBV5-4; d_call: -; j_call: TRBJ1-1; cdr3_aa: CASSWGFTRARTEAFF; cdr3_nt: TGTGCCAGCAGCTGGGGCTTTACGAGGGCGAGAACTGAAGCTTTCTTT
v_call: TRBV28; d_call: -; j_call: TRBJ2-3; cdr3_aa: CASTPRGTFADTQYF; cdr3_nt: TGTGCCAGCACCCCCCGCGGGACTTTCGCAGATACGCAGTATTTT
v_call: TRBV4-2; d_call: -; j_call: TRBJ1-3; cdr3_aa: CASSPGGGTPRSGNTIYF; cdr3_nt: TGTGCCAGCAGCCCCGGGGGGGGGACACCTCGCTCTGGAAACACCATATATTTT
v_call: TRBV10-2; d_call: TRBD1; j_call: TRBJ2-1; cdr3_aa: CASSEGQGVYNEQFF; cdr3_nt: TGCGCCAGCAGTGAGGGACAGGGGGTCTACAATGAGCAGTTCTTC
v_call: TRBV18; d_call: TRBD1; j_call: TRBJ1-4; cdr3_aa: CASSLNRGLDEKLFF; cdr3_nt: TGTGCCAGCTCACTAAACAGGGGTCTGGATGAAAAACTGTTTTTT
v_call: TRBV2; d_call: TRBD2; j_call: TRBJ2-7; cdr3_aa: CASSEVGTSGGIRQYF; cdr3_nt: TGTGCCAGCAGCGAAGTTGGGACTAGCGGTGGGATCCGGCAGTACTTC
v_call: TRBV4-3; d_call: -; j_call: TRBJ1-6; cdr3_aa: CASSQVAAALSYNSPLHF; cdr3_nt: TGCGCCAGCAGCCAAGTCGCGGCGGCCCTCTCCTATAATTCACCCCTCCACTTT
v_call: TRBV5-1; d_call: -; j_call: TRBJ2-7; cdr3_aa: CASSLGRISYEQYF; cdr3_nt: TGCGCCAGCAGCCTAGGACGGATCTCCTACGAGCAGTACTTC
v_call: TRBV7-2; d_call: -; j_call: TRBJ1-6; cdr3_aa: CASCWGGRGAPNSPLHF; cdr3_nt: TGTGCCAGCTGTTGGGGTGGGAGGGGCGCCCCCAATTCACCCCTCCACTTT
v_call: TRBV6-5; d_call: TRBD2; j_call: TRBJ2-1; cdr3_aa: CASSRTSADNEQFF; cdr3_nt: TGTGCCAGCAGCAGGACTAGCGCCGACAATGAGCAGTTCTTC
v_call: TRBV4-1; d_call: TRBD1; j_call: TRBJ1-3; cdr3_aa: CASSLGQGALSGNTIYF; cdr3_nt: TGCGCCAGCAGCCTGGGACAGGGGGCCCTCTCTGGAAACACCATATATTTT
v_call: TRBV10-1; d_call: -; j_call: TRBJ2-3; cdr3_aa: CASSEVSVYYTDTQYF; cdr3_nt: TGCGCCAGCAGTGAAGTATCGGTTTATTACACAGATACGCAGTATTTT
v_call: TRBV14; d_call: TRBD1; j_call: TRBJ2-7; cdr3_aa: CASSQGRGQGTEQYF; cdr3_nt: TGTGCCAGCAGCCAAGGGAGGGGACAGGGAACCGAGCAGTACTTC
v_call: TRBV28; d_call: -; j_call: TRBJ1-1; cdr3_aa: CASSLRGAQDTEAFF; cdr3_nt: TGTGCCAGCAGTCTCCGGGGGGCGCAGGACACTGAAGCTTTCTTT
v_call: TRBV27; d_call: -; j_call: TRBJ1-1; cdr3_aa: CASSFAGTEAFF; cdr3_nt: TGTGCCAGCAGTTTCGCGGGGACTGAAGCTTTCTTT
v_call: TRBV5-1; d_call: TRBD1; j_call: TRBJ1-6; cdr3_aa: CASSYGGQGINSPLHF; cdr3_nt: TGCGCCAGCAGCTATGGGGGACAGGGTATAAATTCACCCCTCCACTTT
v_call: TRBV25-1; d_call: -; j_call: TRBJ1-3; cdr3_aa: CASTPREGTYSGNTIYF; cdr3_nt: TGTGCCAGCACTCCTCGGGAGGGAACCTACTCTGGAAACACCATATATTTT
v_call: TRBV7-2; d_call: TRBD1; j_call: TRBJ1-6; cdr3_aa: CASSLAPLNTGGDNSPLHF; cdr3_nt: TGTGCCAGCAGCTTAGCCCCGCTAAATACAGGGGGCGATAATTCACCCCTCCACTTT
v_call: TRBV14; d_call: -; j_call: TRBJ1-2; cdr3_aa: CASSQAFLRRLYGYTF; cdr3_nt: TGTGCCAGCAGCCAAGCGTTCCTTCGGAGGCTCTATGGCTACACCTTC
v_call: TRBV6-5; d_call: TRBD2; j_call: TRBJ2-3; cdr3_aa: CASTPRGGSTDTQYF; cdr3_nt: TGTGCCAGCACCCCGCGGGGGGGTAGCACAGATACGCAGTATTTT
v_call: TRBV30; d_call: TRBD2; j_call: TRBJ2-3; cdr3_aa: CACSGGTYTQYF; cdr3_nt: TGTGCCTGTAGCGGGGGGACCTATACGCAGTATTTT
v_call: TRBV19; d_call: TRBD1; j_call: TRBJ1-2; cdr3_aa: CASSIGQGVGYTF; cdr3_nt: TGTGCCAGTAGTATCGGACAGGGTGTGGGCTACACCTTC
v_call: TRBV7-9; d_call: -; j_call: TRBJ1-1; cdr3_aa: CASSLGQPRGSMNTEAFF; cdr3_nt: TGTGCCAGCAGCTTGGGGCAACCCCGAGGGTCCATGAACACTGAAGCTTTCTTT
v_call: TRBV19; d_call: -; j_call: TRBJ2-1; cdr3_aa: CASSIETYNEQFF; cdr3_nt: TGTGCCAGTAGTATCGAAACCTACAATGAGCAGTTCTTC
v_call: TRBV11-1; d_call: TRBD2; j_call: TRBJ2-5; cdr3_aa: CASSLGGLAGKETQYF; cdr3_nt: TGTGCCAGCAGCTTAGGTGGACTAGCGGGGAAGGAGACCCAGTACTTC
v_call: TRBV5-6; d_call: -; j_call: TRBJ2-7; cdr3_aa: CASSLGGGSFYEQYF; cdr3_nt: TGTGCCAGCAGCTTAGGAGGGGGTAGCTTCTACGAGCAGTACTTC
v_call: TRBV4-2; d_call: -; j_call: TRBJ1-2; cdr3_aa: CASSQDDRSYGYTF; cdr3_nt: TGTGCCAGCAGCCAAGATGACAGGTCGTATGGCTACACCTTC
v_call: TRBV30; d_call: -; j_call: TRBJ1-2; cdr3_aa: CAWSVTGRDYGYTF; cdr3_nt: TGTGCCTGGAGTGTTACAGGTCGGGACTATGGCTACACCTTC
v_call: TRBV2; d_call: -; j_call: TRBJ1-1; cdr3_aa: CASQQQGDTEAFF; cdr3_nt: TGTGCCAGCCAACAACAGGGAGACACTGAAGCTTTCTTT
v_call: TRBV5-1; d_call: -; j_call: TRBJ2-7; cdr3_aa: CASSLLGKYEQYF; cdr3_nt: TGCGCCAGCAGCTTGTTAGGGAAATACGAGCAGTACTTC
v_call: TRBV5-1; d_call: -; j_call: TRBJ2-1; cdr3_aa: CASSFSVGSYNEQFF; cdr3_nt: TGCGCCAGCAGCTTTAGCGTTGGCTCCTACAATGAGCAGTTCTTC
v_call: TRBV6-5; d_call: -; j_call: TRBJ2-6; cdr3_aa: CASSRSGRGANVLTF; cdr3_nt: TGTGCCAGCAGCCGTTCAGGGCGTGGGGCCAACGTCCTGACTTTC
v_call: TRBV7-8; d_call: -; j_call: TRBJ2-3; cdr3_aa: CASSLRGRPGSDTQYF; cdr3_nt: TGTGCCAGCAGCTTAAGGGGCCGCCCAGGGAGCGATACGCAGTATTTT
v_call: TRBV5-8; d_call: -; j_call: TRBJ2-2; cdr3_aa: CASSLGGTVTGELFF; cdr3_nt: TGTGCCAGCAGCTTGGGCGGGACAGTCACCGGGGAGCTGTTTTTT
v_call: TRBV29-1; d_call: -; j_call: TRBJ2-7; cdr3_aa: CSVESGASDYEQYF; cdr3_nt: TGCAGCGTTGAGTCCGGGGCCTCGGACTACGAGCAGTACTTC
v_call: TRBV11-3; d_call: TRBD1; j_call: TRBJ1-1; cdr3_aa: CASSPGGQGNTEAFF; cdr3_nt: TGTGCCAGCAGCCCAGGGGGACAGGGGAACACTGAAGCTTTCTTT
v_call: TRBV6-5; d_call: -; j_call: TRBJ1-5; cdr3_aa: CASSHMQPQHF; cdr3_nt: TGTGCCAGCAGTCACATGCAGCCCCAGCATTTT
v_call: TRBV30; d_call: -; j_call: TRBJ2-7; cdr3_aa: CAWGTSYEQYF; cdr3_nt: TGTGCCTGGGGCACCTCCTACGAGCAGTACTTC
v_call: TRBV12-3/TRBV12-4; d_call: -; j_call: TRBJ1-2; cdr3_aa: CASSPSTGGYTF; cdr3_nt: TGTGCCAGCAGTCCCTCCACAGGCGGCTACACCTTC
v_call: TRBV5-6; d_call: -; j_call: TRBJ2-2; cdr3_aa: CASSLVAGRITGELFF; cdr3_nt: TGTGCCAGCAGCTTGGTGGCAGGGAGGATCACCGGGGAGCTGTTTTTT
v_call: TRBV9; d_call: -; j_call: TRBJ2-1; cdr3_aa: CASSVAGPGVDVEQFF; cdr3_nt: TGTGCCAGCAGCGTAGCGGGGCCCGGTGTGGATGTGGAGCAGTTCTTC
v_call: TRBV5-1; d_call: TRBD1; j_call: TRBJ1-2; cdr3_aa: CASSWDRENGYTF; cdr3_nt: TGCGCCAGCAGCTGGGACAGGGAGAATGGCTACACCTTC
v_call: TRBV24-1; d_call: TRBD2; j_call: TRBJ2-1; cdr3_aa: CATSWKTGLAGSNEQFF; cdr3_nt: TGTGCCACCAGTTGGAAAACGGGACTAGCGGGGAGCAATGAGCAGTTCTTC
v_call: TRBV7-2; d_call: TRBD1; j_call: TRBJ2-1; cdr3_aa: CASSHDRGPHNEQFF; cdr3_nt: TGTGCCAGCAGCCATGACAGGGGCCCCCACAATGAGCAGTTCTTC
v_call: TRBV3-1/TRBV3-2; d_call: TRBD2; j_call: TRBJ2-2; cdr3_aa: CASSRRLAGEHPGELFF; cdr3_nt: TGTGCCAGCAGCCGGAGACTAGCGGGGGAACACCCCGGGGAGCTGTTTTTT
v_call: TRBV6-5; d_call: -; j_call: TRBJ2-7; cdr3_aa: CASTLYGYEQYF; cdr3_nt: TGTGCCAGCACTCTTTACGGCTACGAGCAGTACTTC
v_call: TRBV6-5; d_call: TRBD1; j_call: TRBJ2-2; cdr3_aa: CASRRGTGSTGELFF; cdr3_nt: TGTGCCAGCAGGAGAGGGACAGGGAGCACCGGGGAGCTGTTTTTT
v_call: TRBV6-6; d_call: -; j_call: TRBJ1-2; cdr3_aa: CASSDTGRRGYTF; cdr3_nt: TGTGCCAGCAGTGACACCGGGCGACGAGGCTACACCTTC
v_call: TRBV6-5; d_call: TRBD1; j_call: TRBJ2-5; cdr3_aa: CASSPRDRLQETQYF; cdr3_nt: TGTGCCAGCAGTCCTCGGGACAGGCTCCAAGAGACCCAGTACTTC
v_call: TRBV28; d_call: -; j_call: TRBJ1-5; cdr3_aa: CASSLRQTNQPQHF; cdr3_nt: TGTGCCAGCAGTTTGCGACAGACCAATCAGCCCCAGCATTTT
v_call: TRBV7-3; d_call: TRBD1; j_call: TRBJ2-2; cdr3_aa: CASSLSPPGGLSGELFF; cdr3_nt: TGTGCCAGCAGCTTAAGCCCTCCAGGGGGTCTGTCCGGGGAGCTGTTTTTT
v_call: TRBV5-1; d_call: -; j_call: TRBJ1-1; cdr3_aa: CASSFSQGPGEAFF; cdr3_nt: TGCGCCAGCAGCTTTAGCCAGGGCCCAGGTGAAGCTTTCTTT
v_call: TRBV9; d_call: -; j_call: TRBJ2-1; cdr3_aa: CASSVRGVDEQFF; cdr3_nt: TGTGCCAGCAGCGTACGCGGGGTCGATGAGCAGTTCTTC